The 22 T cell receptor beta chains in this list originate from one sample, sequenced in a study of T cells expressing NK-cell markers (dated by TCRdb to the early 2020s). Library construction relied on 5' RACE. The data were produced on an Illumina HiSeq 2000. TCRdb reprocessed the reads into one record per CDR3 protein sequence, lacking DNA. The sample's table covers 350,000 to 400,000 distinct CDR3 sequences. The ten top clones hold 9.5% to 12% of the sample. Source material: blood T cells: a sorted CD56 or NKG2C T cell subset, CD4+ or CD8+ T cells, or bulk PBMC T cells (not recorded which). The receptors were sampled from a woman between 45 and 60 years old in good health. Donor details come from another sample of the same person, matched by shared clones.

The CDR3 here is CASSVATRVTDNEQFF. The chain has TRBV9 and TRBJ2-1. The CDR3 length is 16 residues. Germline CDR1 is SGDLS and CDR2 is YYNGEE.

The chain employs TRBV6-5 and TRBJ2-1; TCRdb picks TRBD2, but there is no DNA to check that call. Germline CDR1 MNHEY, CDR2 SVGAGI. This CDR3 has 14 amino acids. The CDR3 loop reads CASRLAGERNEQFF.

V is TRBV11-2 and J is TRBJ2-3; TCRdb outputs TRBD1, but without DNA this stays unchecked. Per germline, CDR1 SGHAT and CDR2 FQNNGV. This CDR3 contains 14 residues. The CDR3 is CASSQPQGPDTQYF.

The V and J genes are TRBV14 and TRBJ2-6; TCRdb indicates TRBD1, and absent DNA this call remains unverified. Germline V lookup: CDR1 SGHDN, CDR2 FVKESK. The CDR3 extends over 16 amino acids. CDR3 residues: CASSLTGVYGANVLTF.

The CDR3 protein is CAIQGSRQGGEQYF. V usage is TRBV2 and J usage is TRBJ2-7; no DNA is available, so the TRBD1 call from TCRdb remains unchecked. Germline-derived CDR1 and CDR2 are SNHLY and FYNNEI. The CDR3 runs 14 residues.

The chain has TRBV3-1 and TRBJ2-1; TCRdb selects TRBD2, and the lack of DNA leaves this call unchecked. Germline V gene data show CDR1 as LGHDT and CDR2 as YNNKEL (reference sequence). There are 16 residues in the CDR3. CDR3: CASSQATSGTYNEQFF.

The J gene is TRBJ2-1, the V gene TRBV20-1; lacking DNA, the TRBD2 call made by TCRdb goes unchecked. CDR3 length: 15 amino acids. CDR1 is DFQATT and CDR2 is SNEGSKA in the germline V gene (reference sequence). CDR3: CSARVTSGVGDEQFF.

The chain couples TRBV12-3 or TRBV12-4 to TRBJ2-2. The CDR3 loop spans 14 amino acids. The CDR3 sequence: CASSLNPSTGELFF.

This rearrangement joins TRBV24-1 to TRBJ1-5. Germline V gives CDR1 KGHDR, CDR2 SFDVKD. The CDR3 is 13 residues long. The CDR3 spells CATSGYSNQPQHF.

V and J are TRBV6-5 and TRBJ1-4; TCRdb names TRBD1, which stays unverified in the absence of DNA. Per germline, CDR1 MNHEY and CDR2 SVGAGI. The CDR3 is 14 residues long. The CDR3 region is CASSRDRVDEKLFF.

The gene calls are TRBV3-1 and TRBJ2-1; no DNA is available, so the TRBD2 call from TCRdb remains unchecked. This CDR3 spans 12 amino acids. In germline, CDR1 is LGHDT, CDR2 YNNKEL (reference sequence). CDR3 in amino acids: CASSQLASEQFF.

This chain joins TRBV3-1 and TRBJ2-2; TCRdb outputs TRBD1, but without DNA this stays unchecked. This CDR3 has 16 amino acids. Germline V gives CDR1 LGHDT, CDR2 YNNKEL (reference sequence). The CDR3: CASSQAQGRNTGELFF. Variable domain in full (rest from reference TRBV3-1 and TRBJ2-2): DTAVSQTPKYLVTQMGNDKSIKCEQNLGHDTMYWYKQDSKKFLKIMFSYNNKELIINETVPNRFSPKSPDKAHLNLHINSLELGDSAVYFCASSQAQGRNTGELFFGEGSRLTVL.

The rearrangement links TRBV5-1 to TRBJ1-5; as DNA is missing, the TRBD1 call by TCRdb cannot be tested. The CDR3 totals 13 residues. Per germline, CDR1 SGHRS and CDR2 YFSETQ. CDR3 region: CASSPDRGQPQHF.

This rearrangement joins TRBV7-8 to TRBJ2-1; checking the TCRdb D call of TRBD1 is not possible without DNA. The CDR3 is 16 residues long. CDR1 SGHVS and CDR2 FQNEAQ come from the germline V gene. CDR3 loop: CASSRPDRGLYNEQFF.

This rearrangement joins TRBV5-8 to TRBJ2-7; TCRdb's D gene call, TRBD1, goes unchecked for lack of DNA. This CDR3 contains 14 residues. Germline lookup yields CDR1 SGHTS and CDR2 YDEGEE. The CDR3: CASSRQGGPYEQYF.

The chain couples TRBV29-1 to TRBJ1-1. The germline gives CDR1 SQVTM, CDR2 ANQGSEA. The CDR3 runs 13 residues. The CDR3 loop is CSFFGSIATEAFF.

This chain links TRBV24-1 with TRBJ2-1; as DNA is missing, the TRBD2 call by TCRdb cannot be tested. Germline V gene sequence: CDR1 KGHDR, CDR2 SFDVKD. The CDR3 is 16 amino acids. The CDR3 reads CATSDPTRVQLHEQFF.

The chain joins TRBV6-2 or TRBV6-3 to TRBJ1-1. In germline, CDR1 is MNHEY, CDR2 SVGEGT. The CDR3 sequence is 15 residues long. CDR3 sequence: CASRPYLMTNTEAFF.

The V and J genes are TRBV20-1 and TRBJ2-1; TCRdb lists TRBD2, though no DNA is available to test this call. Germline V gene data show CDR1 as DFQATT and CDR2 as SNEGSKA (reference sequence). The CDR3 is 16 amino acids. CDR3 loop: CSASSGLAGSYNEQFF.

The chain is built from TRBV19 and TRBJ2-1; without DNA, the TCRdb call of TRBD1 cannot be checked. Germline loops: CDR1 LNHDA, CDR2 SQIVND (reference sequence). The CDR3 consists of 14 residues. The CDR3 protein is CASGPQGSYNEQFF.

This chain connects TRBV11-1 to TRBJ1-1; the D call of TRBD1 rests on TCRdb alone, since no DNA is present to check it. CDR1 and CDR2 from the germline V gene are SGHAT and FQDESV (reference sequence). CDR3 size: 14 residues. The CDR3 reads CASNWGARNTEAFF. Using reference TRBV11-1 and TRBJ1-1 for the parts outside the CDR3, the full variable domain is EAEVAQSPRYKITEKSQAVAFWCDPISGHATLYWYRQILGQGPELLVQFQDESVVDDSQLPKDRFSAERLKGVDSTLKIQPAELGDSAMYLCASNWGARNTEAFFGQGTRLTVV.

This chain connects TRBV5-1 to TRBJ2-7; TCRdb selects TRBD1, and the lack of DNA leaves this call unchecked. Germline loops: CDR1 SGHRS, CDR2 YFSETQ. CDR3 size: 14 residues. This CDR3 is CASSWGGQSYEQYF.